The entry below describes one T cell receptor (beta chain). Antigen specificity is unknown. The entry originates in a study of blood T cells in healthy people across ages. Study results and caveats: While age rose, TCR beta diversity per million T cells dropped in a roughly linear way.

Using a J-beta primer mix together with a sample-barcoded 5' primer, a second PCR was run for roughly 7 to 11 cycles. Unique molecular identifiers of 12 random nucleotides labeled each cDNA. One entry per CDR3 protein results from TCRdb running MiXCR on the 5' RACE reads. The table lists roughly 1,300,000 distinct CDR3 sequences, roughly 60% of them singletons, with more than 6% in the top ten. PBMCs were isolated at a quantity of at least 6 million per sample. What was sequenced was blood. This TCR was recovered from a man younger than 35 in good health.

The CDR3: CASRVEAYNEQFF. Here the CDR3 DNA reads TGTGCCAGCAGGGTGGAGGCCTACAATGAGCAGTTCTTC. The chain employs TRBV6-2 or TRBV6-3 and TRBJ2-1; D is perhaps TRBD2 (5 bases). Trimming shortened V by 6 bases and J by 2 bases, and 8 bases separated the two germline ends. CDR1 MNHEY and CDR2 SVGEGT come from the germline V gene. The CDR3 contains 13 residues.